This T cell receptor (beta chain) was identified in a study of blood T cell repertoires in COVID-19. As for the study in general: Sources were T cells, B-cell-depleted T cells, or PBMCs; the material itself was cDNA or gDNA.

Some clones are missing from TCRdb's copy, which holds only in-frame ones; the method was immunoSEQ multiplex PCR. This sample has some 200,000 clones; around 80% occur once, and the top ten carry 15% to 20%. With 3 bases removed from V and 5 bases from J, the gap between germline ends came to 14 bases. The CDR3 runs to 13 residues. The germline V gene encodes CDR1 DFQATT and CDR2 SNEGSKA (reference sequence). This sequence joins TRBV20-1 and TRBJ2-7; possible D gene TRBD1, 6 bases. The TCR was taken from an elderly woman with active or convalescent COVID-19. The sample consisted of peripheral blood. This chain's CDR3 is CSASPNRDDEQYF. The CDR3 coding sequence is TGCAGTGCTAGTCCTAACAGGGACGACGAGCAGTACTTC.